This T cell receptor (beta chain) emerged from a study of blood T cell repertoires in COVID-19. About the study: The United States, Italy and Spain were the sources of the acute and convalescent COVID-19 samples. T cells, B-cell-depleted T cells, or PBMCs provided the cDNA or gDNA that served as material.

Germline V gives CDR1 SGDLS, CDR2 YYNGEE. V was cut by 7 bases and J by 1 base, with 21 bases left in between. The CDR3 runs to 17 residues. In the original analysis: By means of reference gene primer amplification, nucleated cell counts were estimated. The protocol was immunoSEQ multiplex PCR, while the TCRdb copy is restricted to in-frame clones and leaves out a portion. V and J calls and clone size are copied from that table; D and trimming were computed from the DNA. This sample has 150,000 to 180,000 clones; 78% occur once, and the top ten carry roughly 1.5%. Sequenced material: peripheral blood. This chain joins TRBV9 and TRBJ1-3; the D gene is possibly TRBD1 (5 bases). The clonotype was recovered from an older man with acute or convalescent COVID-19. In nucleotides, the CDR3 is TGTGCCAGCGTCCCCCCCGGCGGGGGATCGTCTGGAAACACCATATATTTT. Encoded protein: CASVPPGGGSSGNTIYF.